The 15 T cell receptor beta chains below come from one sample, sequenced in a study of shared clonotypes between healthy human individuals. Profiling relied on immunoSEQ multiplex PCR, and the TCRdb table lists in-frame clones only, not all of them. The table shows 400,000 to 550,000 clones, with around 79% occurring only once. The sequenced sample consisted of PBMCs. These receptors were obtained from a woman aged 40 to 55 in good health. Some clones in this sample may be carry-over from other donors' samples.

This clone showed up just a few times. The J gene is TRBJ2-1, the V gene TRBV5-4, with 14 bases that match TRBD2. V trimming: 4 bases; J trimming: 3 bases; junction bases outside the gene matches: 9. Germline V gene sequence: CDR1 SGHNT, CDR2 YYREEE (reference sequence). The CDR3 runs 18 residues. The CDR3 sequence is CASSGGTSGRGSYNEQFF. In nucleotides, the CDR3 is TGTGCCAGCAGCGGAGGGACTAGCGGGAGAGGGAGCTACAATGAGCAGTTCTTC.

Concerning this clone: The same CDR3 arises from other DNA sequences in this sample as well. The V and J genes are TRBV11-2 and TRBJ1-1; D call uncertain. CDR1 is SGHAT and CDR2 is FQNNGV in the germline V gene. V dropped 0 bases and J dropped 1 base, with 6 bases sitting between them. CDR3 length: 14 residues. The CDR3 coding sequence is TGTGCCAGCAGCTTAGAGGGAGAGAACACTGAAGCTTTCTTT. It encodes CASSLEGENTEAFF.

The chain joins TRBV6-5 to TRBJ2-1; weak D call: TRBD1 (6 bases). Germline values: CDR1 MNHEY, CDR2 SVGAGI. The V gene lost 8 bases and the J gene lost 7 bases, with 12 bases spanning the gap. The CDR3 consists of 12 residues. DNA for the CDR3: TGTGCCAGCTCACAGGGCTTAAATGAGCAGTTCTTC. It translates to CASSQGLNEQFF.

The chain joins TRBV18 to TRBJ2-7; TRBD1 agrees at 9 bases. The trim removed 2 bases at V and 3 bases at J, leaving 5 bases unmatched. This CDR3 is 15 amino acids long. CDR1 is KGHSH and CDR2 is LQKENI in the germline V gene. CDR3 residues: CASSPSRDRVYEQYF. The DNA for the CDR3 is TGTGCCAGCTCACCATCCCGGGACAGGGTCTACGAGCAGTACTTC.

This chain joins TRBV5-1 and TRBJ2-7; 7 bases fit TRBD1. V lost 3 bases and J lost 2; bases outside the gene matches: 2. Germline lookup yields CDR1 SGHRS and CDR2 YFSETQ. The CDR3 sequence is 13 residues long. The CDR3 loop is CASSSGQTYEQYF. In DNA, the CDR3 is TGCGCCAGCAGCTCGGGACAGACCTACGAGCAGTACTTC.

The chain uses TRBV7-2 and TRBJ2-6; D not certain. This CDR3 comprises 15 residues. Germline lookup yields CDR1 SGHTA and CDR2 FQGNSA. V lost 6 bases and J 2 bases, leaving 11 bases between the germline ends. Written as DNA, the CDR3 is TGTGCCAGCAGTCTGGACGCACCTGGGGCCAACGTCCTGACTTTC. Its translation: CASSLDAPGANVLTF.

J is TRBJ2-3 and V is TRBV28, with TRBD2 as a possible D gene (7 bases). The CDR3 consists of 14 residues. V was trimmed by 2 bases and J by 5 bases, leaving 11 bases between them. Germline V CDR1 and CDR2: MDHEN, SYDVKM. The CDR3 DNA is TGTGCCAGCAGTTTACGGGGGGCCGGAGATACGCAGTATTTT. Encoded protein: CASSLRGAGDTQYF.

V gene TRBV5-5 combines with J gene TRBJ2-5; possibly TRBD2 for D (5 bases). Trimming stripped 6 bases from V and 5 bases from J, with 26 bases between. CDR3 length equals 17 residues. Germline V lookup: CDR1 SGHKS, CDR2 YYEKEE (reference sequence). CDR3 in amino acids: CASTPRAGVPVKETQYF. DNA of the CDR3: TGTGCCAGCACCCCTCGCGCCGGGGTCCCAGTTAAGGAGACCCAGTACTTC.

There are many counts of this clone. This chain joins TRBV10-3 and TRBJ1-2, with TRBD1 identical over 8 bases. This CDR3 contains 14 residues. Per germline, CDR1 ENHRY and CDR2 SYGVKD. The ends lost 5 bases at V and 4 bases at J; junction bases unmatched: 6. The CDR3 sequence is CAISSDRVGYGYTF. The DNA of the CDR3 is TGTGCCATCAGTTCGGACAGGGTAGGCTATGGCTACACCTTC.

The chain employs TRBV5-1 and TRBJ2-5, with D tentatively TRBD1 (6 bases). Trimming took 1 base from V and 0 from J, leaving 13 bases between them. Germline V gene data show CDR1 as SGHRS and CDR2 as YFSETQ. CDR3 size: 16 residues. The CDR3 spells CASSLPSTGNQETQYF. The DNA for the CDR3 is TGCGCCAGCAGCTTGCCCTCAACAGGGAACCAAGAGACCCAGTACTTC.

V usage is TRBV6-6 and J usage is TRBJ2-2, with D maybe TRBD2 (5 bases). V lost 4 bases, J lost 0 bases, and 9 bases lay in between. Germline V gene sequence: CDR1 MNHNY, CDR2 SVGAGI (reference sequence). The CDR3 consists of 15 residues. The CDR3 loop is CASSSIGTNTGELFF. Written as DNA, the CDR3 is TGTGCCAGCAGTTCCATCGGGACGAACACCGGGGAGCTGTTTTTT.

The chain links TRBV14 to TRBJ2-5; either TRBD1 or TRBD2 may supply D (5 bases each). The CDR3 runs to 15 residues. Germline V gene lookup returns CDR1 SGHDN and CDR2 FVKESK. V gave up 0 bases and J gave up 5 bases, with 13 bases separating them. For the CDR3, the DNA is TGTGCCAGCAGCCAAGATCGAGGGGCCGGGGAGACCCAGTACTTC. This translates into CASSQDRGAGETQYF. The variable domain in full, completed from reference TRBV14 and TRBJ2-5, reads EAGVTQFPSHSVIEKGQTVTLRCDPISGHDNLYWYRRVMGKEIKFLLHFVKESKQDESGMPNNRFLAERTGGTYSTLKVQPAELEDSGVYFCASSQDRGAGETQYFGPGTRLLVL.

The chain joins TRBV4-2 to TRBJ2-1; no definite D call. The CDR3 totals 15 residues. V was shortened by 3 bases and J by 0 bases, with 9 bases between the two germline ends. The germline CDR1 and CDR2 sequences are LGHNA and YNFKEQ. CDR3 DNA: TGTGCCAGCAGCCAGAGTAGGAGCTCCTACAATGAGCAGTTCTTC. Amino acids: CASSQSRSSYNEQFF.

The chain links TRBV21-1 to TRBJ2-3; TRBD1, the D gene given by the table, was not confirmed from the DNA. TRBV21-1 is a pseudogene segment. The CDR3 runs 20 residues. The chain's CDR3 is CASSIRDREYKSASTDTQYF. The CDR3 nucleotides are TGTGCCAGCAGCATCCGGGACAGGGAATATAAATCAGCCAGCACAGATACGCAGTATTTT.

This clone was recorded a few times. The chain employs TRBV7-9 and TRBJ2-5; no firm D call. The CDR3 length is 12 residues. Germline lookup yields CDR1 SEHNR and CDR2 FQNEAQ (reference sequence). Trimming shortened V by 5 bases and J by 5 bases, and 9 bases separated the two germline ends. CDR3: CASSPTPETQYF. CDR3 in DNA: TGTGCCAGCAGCCCCACGCCGGAGACCCAGTACTTC. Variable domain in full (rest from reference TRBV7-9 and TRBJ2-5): DTGVSQNPRHKITKRGQNVTFRCDPISEHNRLYWYRQTLGQGPEFLTYFQNEAQLEKSRLLSDRFSAERPKGSFSTLEIQRTEQGDSAMYLCASSPTPETQYFGPGTRLLVL.